This TCR delta chain is from a study of γδ T cells in repeated Plasmodium falciparum infection. Study at large: The natural-infection arm compared Malian children under seasonal malaria with matched Australian children. Malian repertoires were sampled cross-sectionally without transmission and longitudinally through febrile malaria. Overall study results and limits: Vdelta2-negative gammadelta repertoires appeared less diverse and less shared in Malian than Australian children.

The CDR3 has 19 residues. With 5 bases clipped from V and 0 bases from J, the junction kept 15 bases outside the gene matches. The germline CDR1 and CDR2 sequences are TSWWSYY and QGS. TCRdb reanalysed the multiplex PCR reads with CATT. Of roughly 93,000 delta-chain clones in the sample, over 1.1% were seen once. With regard to this clone: Its antigen is not identified. The mismatch at residue 6 between this DNA's translation and the TCRdb protein of a much larger clone likely reflects a read error; the protein shown is translated from the DNA.

Vgamma9/Vdelta2+ and Vdelta2-negative gammadelta T cells were flow-sorted from PBMC for bulk sequencing. What was sequenced was gamma-delta T cells from blood. The TCR originated in a pool of human donors (malaria-infected and uninfected, not separated). The genes are TRDV1 and TRDJ1, with TRDD3 matching 10 bases. The J gene is absent in TCRdb and was assigned here via DNA matching to germline. The CDR3 region has the DNA TGTGCTCTTGGGTCCCTAGGGGGATACGGTCCTCCGTACACCGATAAACTCATCTTT. Its translation: CALGSLGGYGPPYTDKLIF.